The following is a T cell receptor beta chain sequence with its context. Its antigen is unknown. The record has no base qualities; no much larger clone is one base away. In the germline V gene (reference sequence), CDR1 corresponds to SGHNT and CDR2 to YYREEE. Reading from cysteine to phenylalanine, the CDR3 counts 17 amino acids. Only the CDR3 DNA stays, 51 bases, in frame from base 1. For this chain, trimming is 4 bases at the V end and 3 bases at the J end, and the number of junction bases without a gene match is 13. Collaborating institutions collected whole blood in K2EDTA tubes following their own protocols. Collaborator samples were shipped for TCRbeta analysis as frozen whole blood, isolated PBMCs, or DNA extracted from either sample type. This sample is part of a study of blood T cell repertoires in COVID-19 (TCRdb year 2020). At the level of the whole study: Samples from collaborators originated in the United States, Italy and Spain and spanned both the acute and convalescent phases of COVID-19. The material from the prospective study consisted of cDNA or gDNA derived from T cells, B-cell-depleted T cells, or PBMCs. Subjects who had been exposed to COVID-19, were actively infected with it, or had recovered from it provided the deeply sampled blood TCRbeta repertoires that made up the dataset. The repertoires were released in a freely available public database intended as a resource for research on the immune response to SARS-CoV-2. Samples were obtained from the ongoing ImmuneRACE study (first 160 participants) and from 1,000 to 1,500 subjects provided by 6 global collaborators. A de-identified subject ID, COVID-19 status, age in years and sex were almost always included in the sample metadata. HLA class I and class II types, where available, came from metadata supplied by the sample provider rather than from assay-based typing.

The immunoSEQ Assay, a bias-controlled multiplex PCR, was used to amplify TCRbeta CDR3 regions from genomic DNA. The study's own analysis went as follows. Within the assay, amplification of reference gene primers was used to estimate how many nucleated cells each sample contained. Sequence reads were collapsed and filtered to measure the absolute abundance of every unique TCRbeta CDR3 rearrangement. Productive Simpson clonality was computed per sample as the square root of Simpson's diversity index over productive rearrangements. The table was pulled from immuneACCESS by TCRdb, which kept in-frame rearrangements only. Such tables lose some clones; where checked, under half of the loss comes from unresolved V genes, and the rest has no known cause. V and J calls and clone size are as listed in that table; D and trimming were resolved from the DNA. This sample is represented by 100,000 to 150,000 clones; approximately 82% of them were singletons. The top ten clonotypes cover about a tenth of the sample.

General findings and caveats noted by the study authors: Clinical and demographic metadata were provided uncurated, with the amount varying by source and participant.

This clonotype originated in a man between 35 and 55 years old with active or convalescent COVID-19. Sequencing was carried out using peripheral blood. The sequence joins TRBV5-4 to TRBJ1-5; 7 of the junction bases match TRBD1. The CDR3 protein sequence reads: CASSMLSLTGLNQPQHF. The DNA sequence is as follows: TGTGCCAGCAGCATGCTCTCATTGACAGGGCTCAATCAGCCCCAGCATTTT.